This TCR beta chain derives from a study of blood T cell repertoires in COVID-19. Turning to the study itself: There were acute and convalescent COVID-19 samples, and they came from the United States, Italy and Spain. T cells, B-cell-depleted T cells, or PBMCs provided the cDNA or gDNA that served as material.

Per the original data handling: For nucleated cells, counts were estimated from reference gene primer amplification. This table comes from immunoSEQ multiplex PCR, and its TCRdb copy is limited to in-frame clones, with some not included. V, J and clone size are taken as reported in that table, and D and trimming were inferred from the DNA itself. The repertoire has some 70,000 clones, approximately 86% of them found once; the top ten carry about 6.2%. The trim removed 10 bases at V and 5 bases at J, leaving 6 bases unmatched. The CDR3 is made up of 13 amino acids. Germline V CDR1 and CDR2: ENHRY, SYGVKD.

The receptor was derived from a man aged 60-69 years with acute or convalescent COVID-19. The sample was peripheral blood. The chain couples TRBV10-3 to TRBJ2-1; 9 bases map to TRBD1. As DNA, the CDR3 is TGTGCCACCCGGGACAGGGATAACAATGAGCAGTTCTTC. Its translation: CATRDRDNNEQFF.